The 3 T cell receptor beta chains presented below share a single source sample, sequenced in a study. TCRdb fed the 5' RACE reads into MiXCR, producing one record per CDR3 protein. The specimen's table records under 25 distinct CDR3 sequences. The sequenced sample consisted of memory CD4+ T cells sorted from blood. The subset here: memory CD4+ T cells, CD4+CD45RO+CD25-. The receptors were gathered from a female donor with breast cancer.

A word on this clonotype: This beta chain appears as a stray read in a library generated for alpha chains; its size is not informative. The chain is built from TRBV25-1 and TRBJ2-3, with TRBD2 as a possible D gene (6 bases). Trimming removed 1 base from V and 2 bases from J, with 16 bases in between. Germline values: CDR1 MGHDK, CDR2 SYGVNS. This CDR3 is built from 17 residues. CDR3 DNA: TGTGCCAGCAGTGAATTTTCGGGAGATCTTCTCACAGATACGCAGTATTTT. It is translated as CASSEFSGDLLTDTQYF.

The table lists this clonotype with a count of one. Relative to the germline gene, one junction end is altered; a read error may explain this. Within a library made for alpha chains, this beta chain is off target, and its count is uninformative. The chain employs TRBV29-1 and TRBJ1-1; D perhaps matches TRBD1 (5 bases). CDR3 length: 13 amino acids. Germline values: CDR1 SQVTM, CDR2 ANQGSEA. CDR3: CSVKKGRSTEGFF. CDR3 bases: TGCAGCGTTAAGAAGGGGAGGAGCACTGAAGGTTTCTTT.

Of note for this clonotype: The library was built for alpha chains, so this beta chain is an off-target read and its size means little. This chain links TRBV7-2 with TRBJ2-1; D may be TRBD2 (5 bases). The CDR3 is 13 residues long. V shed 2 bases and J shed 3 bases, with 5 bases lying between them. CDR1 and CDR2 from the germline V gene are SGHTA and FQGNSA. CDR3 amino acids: CASSLTSYNEQFF. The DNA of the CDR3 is TGTGCCAGCAGCTTAACTAGCTACAATGAGCAGTTCTTC.